This T cell receptor beta chain is from a study of CXCR3-negative and CXCR3-positive naive CD8 T cells. Points from the study as a whole: For CXCR3-positive naive cells, TRB CDR3s were more hydrophobic than those of CXCR3-negative naive cells. Each naive subset displayed comparably high diversity, whereas memory CD8+ cells displayed much lower diversity. In naive cells, CXCR3-negative and CXCR3-positive subsets had similar TRBV-TRBJ usage; memory cells differed.

As for this clonotype: Its cognate antigen is unknown.

Researchers prepared the TRB cDNA libraries using 5' RACE with UMI labels. TCRdb re-called the 5' RACE reads and catalogs CDR3 proteins one per entry, DNA excluded. The sample features more than 80,000 distinct CDR3 sequences, with roughly 0.8% in its top ten. CD45RO-CCR7+CD27+CD95- expression identified naive CD8+ T cells. This receptor was obtained from a human donor in good health. Some clones in this sample may be carry-over from other donors' samples. Sequencing input: naive CXCR3+ CD8+ T cells from blood. Noted subset: CD45RO-CCR7+CD27+CD95- naive CD8+ T cells expressing CXCR3 (TNR3+).

The CDR3 loop reads CSVEDGLGAHEQYF. The chain employs TRBV29-1 and TRBJ2-7; TCRdb lists TRBD1, though no DNA is available to test this call. The germline gives CDR1 SQVTM, CDR2 ANQGSEA. The CDR3 covers 14 residues.